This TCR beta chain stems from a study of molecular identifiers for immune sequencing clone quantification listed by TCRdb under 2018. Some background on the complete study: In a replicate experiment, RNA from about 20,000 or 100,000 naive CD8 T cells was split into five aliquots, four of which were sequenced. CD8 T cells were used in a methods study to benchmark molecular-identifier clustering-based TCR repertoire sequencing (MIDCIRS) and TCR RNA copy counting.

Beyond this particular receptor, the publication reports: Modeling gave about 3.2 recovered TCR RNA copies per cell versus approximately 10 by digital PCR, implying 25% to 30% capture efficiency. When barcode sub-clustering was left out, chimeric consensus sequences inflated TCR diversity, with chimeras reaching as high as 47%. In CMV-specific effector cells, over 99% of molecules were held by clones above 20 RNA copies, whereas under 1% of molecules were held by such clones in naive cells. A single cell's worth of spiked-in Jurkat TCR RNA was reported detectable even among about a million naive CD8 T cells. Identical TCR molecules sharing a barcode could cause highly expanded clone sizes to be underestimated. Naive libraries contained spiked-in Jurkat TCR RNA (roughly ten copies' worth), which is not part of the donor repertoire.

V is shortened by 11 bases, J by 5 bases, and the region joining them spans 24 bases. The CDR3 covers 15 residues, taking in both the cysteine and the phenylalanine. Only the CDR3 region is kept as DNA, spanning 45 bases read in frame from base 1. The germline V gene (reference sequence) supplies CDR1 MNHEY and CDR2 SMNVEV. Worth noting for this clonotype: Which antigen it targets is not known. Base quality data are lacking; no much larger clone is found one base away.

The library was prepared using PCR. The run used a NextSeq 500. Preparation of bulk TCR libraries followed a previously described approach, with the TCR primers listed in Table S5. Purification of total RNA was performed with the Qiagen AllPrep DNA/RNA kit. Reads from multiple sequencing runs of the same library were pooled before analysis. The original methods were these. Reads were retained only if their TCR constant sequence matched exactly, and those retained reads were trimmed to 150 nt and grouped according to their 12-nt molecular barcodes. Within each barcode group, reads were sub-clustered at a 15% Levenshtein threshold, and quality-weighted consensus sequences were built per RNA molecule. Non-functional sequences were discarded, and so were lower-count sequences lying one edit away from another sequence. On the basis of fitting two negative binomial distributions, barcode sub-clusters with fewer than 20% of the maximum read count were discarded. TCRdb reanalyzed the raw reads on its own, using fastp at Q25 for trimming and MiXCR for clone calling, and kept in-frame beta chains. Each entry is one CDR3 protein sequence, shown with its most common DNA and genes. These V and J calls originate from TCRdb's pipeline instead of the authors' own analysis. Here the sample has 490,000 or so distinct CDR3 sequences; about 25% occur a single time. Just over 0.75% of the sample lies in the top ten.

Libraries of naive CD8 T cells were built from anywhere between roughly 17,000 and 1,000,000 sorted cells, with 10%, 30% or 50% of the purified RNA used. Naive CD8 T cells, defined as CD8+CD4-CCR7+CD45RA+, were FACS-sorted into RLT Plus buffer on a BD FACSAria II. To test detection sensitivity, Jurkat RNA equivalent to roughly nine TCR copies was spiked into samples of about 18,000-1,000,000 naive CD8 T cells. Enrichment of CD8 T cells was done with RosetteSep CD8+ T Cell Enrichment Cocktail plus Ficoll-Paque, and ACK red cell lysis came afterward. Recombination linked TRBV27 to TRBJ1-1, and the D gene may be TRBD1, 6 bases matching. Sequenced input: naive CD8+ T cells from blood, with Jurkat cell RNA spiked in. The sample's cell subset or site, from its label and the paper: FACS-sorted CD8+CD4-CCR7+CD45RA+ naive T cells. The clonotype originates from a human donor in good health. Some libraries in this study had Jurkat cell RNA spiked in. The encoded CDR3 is CARKTSPGAATEAFF. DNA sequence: TGTGCCCGCAAAACCTCCCCAGGGGCCGCTACTGAAGCTTTCTTT.